Here is one T cell receptor (beta chain) with its context. The age range of participants was about 18 to 95 years, with residence in about two dozen US areas. These data originate in a study of blood T cell repertoires in COVID-19. Across the whole study: Researchers got acute and convalescent COVID-19 samples from the United States, Italy and Spain.

The protocol was immunoSEQ multiplex PCR, while the TCRdb copy is restricted to in-frame clones and leaves out a portion. The data show some 300,000 clones, 85% to 90% seen once. J gave up 1 base and V 1 base, and 5 bases lay outside the gene matches. This CDR3 has 17 amino acids. The germline gives CDR1 SGHDT, CDR2 YYEEEE. The TCR sequence derives from a woman younger than 30 with acute COVID-19. Sequencing was carried out using PBMCs or T cells enriched from blood (not recorded which). V is TRBV5-6 and J is TRBJ2-4; the match to TRBD2 covers 10 bases. The CDR3 DNA reads TGTGCCAGCAGCTTGTTTCTAGCGGGAGTGGCCAAAAACATTCAGTACTTC. It yields the protein CASSLFLAGVAKNIQYF. The variable domain in full, completed from reference TRBV5-6 and TRBJ2-4, reads DAGVTQSPTHLIKTRGQQVTLRCSPKSGHDTVSWYQQALGQGPQFIFQYYEEEERQRGNFPDRFSGHQFPNYSSELNVNALLLGDSALYLCASSLFLAGVAKNIQYFGAGTRLSVL.